One sample yielded the 8 T cell receptor beta chains listed below, sequenced in a study of T cell responses to AZD1222 COVID-19 vaccine. TCRdb's copy holds only in-frame clones and misses some; the assay was immunoSEQ multiplex PCR. The sample yields about 94,000 clones, approximately 87% seen once. Sequencing was performed on peripheral blood, taken 28 days after the second AZD1222 dose. Every receptor here comes from an adult who received the AZD1222 COVID-19 vaccine.

V gene TRBV4-1 combines with J gene TRBJ2-5; 7 positions match TRBD2. The germline V gene encodes CDR1 MGHRA and CDR2 YSYEKL. This CDR3 has 16 residues. V shed 1 base, J shed 5 bases, and the junction held 10 bases outside the gene matches. CDR3 DNA sequence: TGCGCCAGCAGCCAAGGGGGACTACCAATTGGGGAGACCCAGTACTTC. Residues: CASSQGGLPIGETQYF.

The chain joins TRBV9 to TRBJ1-3; tentative D call: TRBD1 (5 bases). In germline, CDR1 is SGDLS, CDR2 YYNGEE. The length of the CDR3 is 16 residues. The V and J ends lost 3 bases and 0 bases respectively, with 13 bases between them. CDR3 loop: CASSALGRYSGNTIYF. The CDR3 DNA reads as TGTGCCAGCAGCGCGCTGGGACGTTACTCTGGAAACACCATATATTTT.

This clone appeared once. This chain connects TRBV5-1 to TRBJ1-1; D unresolved. The CDR3 runs 13 residues. V dropped 2 bases and J dropped 1 base, with 6 bases sitting between them. The germline V gene has CDR1 SGHRS and CDR2 YFSETQ. CDR3 sequence: CASSLSENTEAFF. In DNA, the CDR3 is TGCGCCAGCAGCTTAAGCGAGAACACTGAAGCTTTCTTT. The complete variable domain, with remaining parts taken from reference TRBV5-1 and TRBJ1-1, reads KAGVTQTPRYLIKTRGQQVTLSCSPISGHRSVSWYQQTPGQGLQFLFEYFSETQRNKGNFPGRFSGRQFSNSRSEMNVSTLELGDSALYLCASSLSENTEAFFGQGTRLTVV.

The chain joins TRBV6-6 to TRBJ1-3; possible D gene TRBD1, 5 bases. Trimming removed 6 bases at V and 4 bases at J, with 16 bases between. The CDR3 length is 15 residues. Looked up from germline, CDR1 is MNHNY and CDR2 is SVGAGI (reference sequence). CDR3: CASSDPGTPGNTIYF. In nucleotides, the CDR3 is TGTGCCAGCAGCGACCCCGGGACTCCCGGAAACACCATATATTTT.

This chain connects TRBV2 to TRBJ1-4; 10 bases are a match to TRBD1. Germline-derived CDR1 and CDR2 are SNHLY and FYNNEI. The CDR3 sequence is 17 residues long. Trimming took 5 bases from V and 8 from J; bases not matched to a gene: 14. The CDR3 is CASSQQPGTGVGEKLFF. The CDR3, as DNA: TGTGCCAGCAGTCAACAACCCGGGACAGGGGTCGGGGAAAAACTGTTTTTT.

This clone was seen once. The rearrangement uses TRBV18 and TRBJ2-3; D unresolved. The CDR3 length is 15 residues. Trimming shortened V by 0 bases and J by 0 bases, and 7 bases separated the two germline ends. Germline loops: CDR1 KGHSH, CDR2 LQKENI. The CDR3, as DNA: TGTGCCAGCTCACCACCACTAACTAGCACAGATACGCAGTATTTT. It is translated as CASSPPLTSTDTQYF.

This clone was counted once. V gene TRBV11-3 combines with J gene TRBJ1-1, with D perhaps matching TRBD1 (5 bases). Germline assignment: CDR1 SGHNT and CDR2 YENEEA. V gave up 5 bases and J gave up 8 bases, with 18 bases separating them. The CDR3 length is 14 residues. CDR3: CASSKGPGMSEAFF. CDR3 sequence (DNA): TGTGCCAGCAGCAAGGGACCGGGGATGTCAGAAGCTTTCTTT.

J is TRBJ1-6 and V is TRBV5-1; 7 bases agree with TRBD1. The CDR3 length is 14 residues. Germline loops: CDR1 SGHRS, CDR2 YFSETQ. V trimming: 3 bases; J trimming: 8 bases; junction bases outside the gene matches: 5. The CDR3 nucleotides are TGCGCCAGCAGCTCCGACAGGGCGCATTCACCCCTCCACTTT. Its translation: CASSSDRAHSPLHF.